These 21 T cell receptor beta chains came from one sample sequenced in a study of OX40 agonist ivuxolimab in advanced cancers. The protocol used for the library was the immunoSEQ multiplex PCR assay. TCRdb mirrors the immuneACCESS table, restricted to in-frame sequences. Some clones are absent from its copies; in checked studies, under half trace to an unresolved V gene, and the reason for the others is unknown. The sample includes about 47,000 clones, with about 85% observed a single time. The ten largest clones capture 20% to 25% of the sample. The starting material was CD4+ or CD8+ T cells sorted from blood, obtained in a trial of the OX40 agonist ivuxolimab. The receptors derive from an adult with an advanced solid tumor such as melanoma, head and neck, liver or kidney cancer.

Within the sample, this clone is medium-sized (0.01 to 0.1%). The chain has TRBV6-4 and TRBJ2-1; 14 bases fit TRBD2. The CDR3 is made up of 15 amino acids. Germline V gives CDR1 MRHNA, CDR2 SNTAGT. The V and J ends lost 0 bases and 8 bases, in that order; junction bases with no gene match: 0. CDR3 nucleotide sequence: TGTGCCAGCAGTGACTCGACTAGCGGGGGGGATGAGCAGTTCTTC. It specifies CASSDSTSGGDEQFF.

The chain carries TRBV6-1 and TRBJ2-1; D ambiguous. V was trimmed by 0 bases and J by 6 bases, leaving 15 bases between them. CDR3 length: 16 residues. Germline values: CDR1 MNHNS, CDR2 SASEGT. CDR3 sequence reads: CASSEAGRVPINEQFF. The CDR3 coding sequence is TGTGCCAGCAGTGAAGCAGGACGGGTACCGATCAATGAGCAGTTCTTC.

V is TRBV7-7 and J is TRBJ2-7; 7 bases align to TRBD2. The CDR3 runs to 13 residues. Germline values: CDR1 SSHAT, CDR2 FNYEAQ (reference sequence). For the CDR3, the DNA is TGTGCTAGCGGGCCAGGGCAAAACTACGAGCAGTACTTC. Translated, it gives CASGPGQNYEQYF.

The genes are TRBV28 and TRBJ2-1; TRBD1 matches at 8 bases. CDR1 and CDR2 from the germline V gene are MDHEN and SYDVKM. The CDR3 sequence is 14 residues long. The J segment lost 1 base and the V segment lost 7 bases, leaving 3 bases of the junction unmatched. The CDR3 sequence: CASTRTGSYNEQFF. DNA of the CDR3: TGTGCCAGCACCAGGACAGGGTCCTACAATGAGCAGTTCTTC.

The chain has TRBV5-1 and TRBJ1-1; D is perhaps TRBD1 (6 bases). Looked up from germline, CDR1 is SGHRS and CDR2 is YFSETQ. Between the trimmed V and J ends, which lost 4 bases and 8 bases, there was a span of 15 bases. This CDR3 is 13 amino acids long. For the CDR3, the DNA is TGCGCCAGCAGCCTTACGGACAGTCTGGAAGCTTTCTTT. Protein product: CASSLTDSLEAFF.

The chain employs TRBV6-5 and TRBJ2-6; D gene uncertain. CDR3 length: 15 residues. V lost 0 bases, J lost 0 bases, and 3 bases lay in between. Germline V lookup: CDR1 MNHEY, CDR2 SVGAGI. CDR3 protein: CASSYSGSGANVLTF. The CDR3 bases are TGTGCCAGCAGTTACTCAGGCTCTGGGGCCAACGTCCTGACTTTC.

The CDR3 sequence: CASSSFPGLGSSYEQYF. The CDR3 nucleotides are TGTGCCAGCAGCTCATTTCCGGGACTTGGGTCGTCCTACGAGCAGTACTTC. The chain has TRBV7-2 and TRBJ2-7, with TRBD2 as a possible D gene (6 bases). V lost 4 bases to trimming and J lost 1 base, with 20 bases between them. The CDR3 covers 17 residues. Germline values: CDR1 SGHTA, CDR2 FQGNSA.

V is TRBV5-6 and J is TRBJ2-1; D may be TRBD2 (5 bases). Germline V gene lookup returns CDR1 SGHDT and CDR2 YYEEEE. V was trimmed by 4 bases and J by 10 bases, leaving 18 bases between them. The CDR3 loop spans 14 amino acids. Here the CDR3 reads CASSHLAGLDEQFF. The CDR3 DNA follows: TGTGCCAGCAGCCACCTAGCAGGCCTAGACGAGCAGTTCTTC. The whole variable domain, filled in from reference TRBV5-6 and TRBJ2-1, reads DAGVTQSPTHLIKTRGQQVTLRCSPKSGHDTVSWYQQALGQGPQFIFQYYEEEERQRGNFPDRFSGHQFPNYSSELNVNALLLGDSALYLCASSHLAGLDEQFFGPGTRLTVL.

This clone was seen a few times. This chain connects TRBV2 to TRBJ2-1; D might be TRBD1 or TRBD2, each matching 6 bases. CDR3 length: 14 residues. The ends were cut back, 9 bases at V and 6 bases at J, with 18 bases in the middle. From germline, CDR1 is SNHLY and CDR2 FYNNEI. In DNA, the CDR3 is TGTGCCAGGGAAGGGGGGCTGGAGTCCAATGAGCAGTTCTTC. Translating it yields CAREGGLESNEQFF.

CDR3 loop: CASSPQDTEQYF. As DNA, the CDR3 is TGTGCCAGCTCACCACAGGACACCGAGCAGTACTTC. This chain uses TRBV18 with TRBJ2-5; possible D gene TRBD1, 5 bases. The J call may be incorrect, as the DNA end agrees better with TRBJ2-7. The CDR3 is made up of 12 amino acids. CDR1 and CDR2 from the germline V gene are KGHSH and LQKENI.

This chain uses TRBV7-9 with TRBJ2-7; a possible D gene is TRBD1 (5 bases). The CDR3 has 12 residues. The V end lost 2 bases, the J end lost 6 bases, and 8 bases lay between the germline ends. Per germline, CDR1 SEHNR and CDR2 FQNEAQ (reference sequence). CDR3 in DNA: TGTGCCAGCAGCTTACAAGGGGCCGAGCAGTACTTC. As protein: CASSLQGAEQYF.

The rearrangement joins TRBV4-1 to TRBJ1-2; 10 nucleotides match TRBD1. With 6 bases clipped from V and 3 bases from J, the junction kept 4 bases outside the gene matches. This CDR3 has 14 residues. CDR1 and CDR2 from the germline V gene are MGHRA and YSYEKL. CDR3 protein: CASSPDRGDYGYTF. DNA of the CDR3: TGCGCCAGCAGTCCGGACAGGGGGGACTATGGCTACACCTTC.

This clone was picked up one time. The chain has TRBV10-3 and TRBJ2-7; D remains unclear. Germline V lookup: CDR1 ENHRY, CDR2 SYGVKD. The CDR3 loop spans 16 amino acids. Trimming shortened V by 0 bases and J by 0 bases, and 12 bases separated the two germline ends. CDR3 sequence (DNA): TGTGCCATCAGTGAGTCGGCGACACGAATCTCCTACGAGCAGTACTTC. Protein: CAISESATRISYEQYF.

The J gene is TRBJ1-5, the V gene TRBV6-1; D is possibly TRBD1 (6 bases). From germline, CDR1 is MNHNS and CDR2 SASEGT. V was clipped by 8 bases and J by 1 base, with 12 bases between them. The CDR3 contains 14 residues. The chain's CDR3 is CASLHRGSNQPQHF. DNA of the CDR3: TGTGCCAGCCTTCATAGGGGGAGCAATCAGCCCCAGCATTTT.

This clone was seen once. In DNA form, the CDR3 reads TGTGCCAGCAGCCTCGGGACAGGTAAAGAGACCCAGTACTTC. Its translation is CASSLGTGKETQYF. The chain carries TRBV5-6 and TRBJ2-5; 8 bases match TRBD1. V trimming: 4 bases; J trimming: 3 bases; junction bases outside the gene matches: 5. Germline V CDR1 and CDR2: SGHDT, YYEEEE. This CDR3 spans 14 amino acids.

CDR3 coding DNA: TGTGCCAGCAGCCAAACTAGCGGAGAATCCTACGAGCAGTACTTC. Its translation is CASSQTSGESYEQYF. The gene calls are TRBV4-2 and TRBJ2-7, with TRBD2 matching over 8 bases. Germline V lookup: CDR1 LGHNA, CDR2 YNFKEQ. After removal of 2 bases from V and 1 base from J, the junction contained 4 bases not matched to a gene. CDR3 length: 15 residues.

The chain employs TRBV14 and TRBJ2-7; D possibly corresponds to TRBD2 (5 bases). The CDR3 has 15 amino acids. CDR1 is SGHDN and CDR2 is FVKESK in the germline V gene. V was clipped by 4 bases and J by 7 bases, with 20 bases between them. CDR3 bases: TGTGCCAGCAGCCCCCTCCTCGGACTCTCGGGGGAGCAGTACTTC. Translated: CASSPLLGLSGEQYF.

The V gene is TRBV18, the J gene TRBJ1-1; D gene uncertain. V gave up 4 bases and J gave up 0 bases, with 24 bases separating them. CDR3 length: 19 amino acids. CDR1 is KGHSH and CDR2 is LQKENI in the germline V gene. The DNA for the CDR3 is TGTGCCAGCTCACGGGCTCTAGAGACAAACCGACTATTGAACACTGAAGCTTTCTTT. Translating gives CASSRALETNRLLNTEAFF.

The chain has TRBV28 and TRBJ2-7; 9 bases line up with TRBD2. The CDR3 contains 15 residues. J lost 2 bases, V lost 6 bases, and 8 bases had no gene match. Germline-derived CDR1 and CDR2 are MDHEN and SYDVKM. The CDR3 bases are TGTGCCAGCAGCTCGAGCGGGAGGCCACCCTACGAGCAGTACTTC. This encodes CASSSSGRPPYEQYF.

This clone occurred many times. The CDR3, as DNA: TGTGCCACCAGCAGAGATGAGCGGAGGGAGCAGTACTTC. As protein: CATSRDERREQYF. V gene TRBV15 combines with J gene TRBJ2-7, with a tentative D call TRBD2 (5 bases). Germline V CDR1 and CDR2: LNHNV, YYDKDF (reference sequence). Trimming left V 0 bases short and J 7 bases short, with 10 bases between. The CDR3 is made up of 13 amino acids.

For the CDR3, the DNA is TGTGCCACCAGCAGAGATCCAACAGGGGGGGAGACCCAGTACTTC. Translation: CATSRDPTGGETQYF. The V gene is TRBV15, the J gene TRBJ2-5; TRBD1 matches at 8 bases. Germline values: CDR1 LNHNV, CDR2 YYDKDF (reference sequence). CDR3 length: 15 residues. V shed 0 bases, J shed 5 bases, and the junction held 5 bases outside the gene matches. The full variable domain, rest sourced from reference TRBV15 and TRBJ2-5, is DAMVIQNPRYQVTQFGKPVTLSCSQTLNHNVMYWYQQKSSQAPKLLFHYYDKDFNNEADTPDNFQSRRPNTSFCFLDIRSPGLGDTAMYLCATSRDPTGGETQYFGPGTRLLVL.